A selection of T cell receptor beta chains follows, all from one sample in a study of shared clonotypes between healthy human individuals. Method: immunoSEQ multiplex PCR; TCRdb's copy keeps in-frame clones and lacks some. Here the sample spans about 700,000 clones, under 95% being singletons. The sequenced sample was naive CD8+ T cells sorted from blood. All receptors come from a man aged 25-40 years in good health. The conserved cysteine and the conserved F or W are not part of the CDR3 here.

>TRBV7-3
ASSSPRESYNEQF
>TRBV5-6
ASSLLAGGSYEQY
>TRBV4-3
ASSQEKGVGNAGELF
>TRBV28
ASSLSGLPDEQY
>TRBV6-1
ASNYAGSYEQY
>TRBV6-5
ASSNTSGSYNEQF
>TRBV19
ASSTFPQGSGNTIY
>TRBV7-6
ASSLPGTEAF
>TRBV2
ASSELAGGPGYEQY
>TRBV6-5
ASSYSTGELF
>TRBV2
ASPGGYNEQF
>TRBV27
ASGERGAQPQH
>TRBV6-6
ASSVESSQPQH
>TRBV19
ASTWASGRLAEAF
>TRBV6-5
ASSFDRVGTDTQY
>TRBV2
ASHMGQDWETQY
>TRBV29-1
SVGPGTGGSHNEQF
>TRBV5-6
ASSSGGSYYGYT
>TRBV6-6
ASSYSSHQETQY
>TRBV28
ASPRTVVAKNIQY
>TRBV7-8
ASSFGSTRYREQF
>TRBV9
ASSVAGQRGYNEQF
>TRBV28
ASITSANTGELF
>TRBV15
ATSGAASSYEQY
>TRBV30
AWSGAGGMDEQY
>TRBV4-1
ASSQGPGARETQY
>TRBV19
AHDRDSGANVLT
>TRBV19
ASSVPPSGANVLT
>TRBV18
ASSPASGRTYEQY
>TRBV27
AIGTGDSTDTQY
>TRBV27
ASQTGLGTGELF
>TRBV6-1
ASSLRTGGDYGYT
>TRBV5-6
ASSLGRHYEQY
>TRBV19
ASSILSQRDYGYT
>TRBV6-5
ASSYSAGHGYT
>TRBV7-8
ASGQGAYTGELF
>TRBV11-3
ASSETGGETQY
>TRBV15
ATSFTLAASTDTQY
>TRBV2
ASSEIGAQRNTGELF